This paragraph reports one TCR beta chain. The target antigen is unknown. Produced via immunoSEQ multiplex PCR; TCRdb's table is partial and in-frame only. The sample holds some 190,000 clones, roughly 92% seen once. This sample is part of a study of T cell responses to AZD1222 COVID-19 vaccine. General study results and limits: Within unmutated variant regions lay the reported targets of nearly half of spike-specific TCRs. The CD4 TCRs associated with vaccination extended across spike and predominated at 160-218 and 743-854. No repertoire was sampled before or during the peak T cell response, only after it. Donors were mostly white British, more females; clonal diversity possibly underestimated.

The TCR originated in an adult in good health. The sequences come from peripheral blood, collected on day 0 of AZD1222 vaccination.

The CDR3: CASRVQGFDPYEQYF. CDR3 nucleotides: TGTGCCAGCAGGGTACAGGGCTTTGACCCCTACGAGCAGTACTTC. The chain recombines TRBV27 with TRBJ2-7; D might be TRBD1 (6 bases). There are 15 residues in the CDR3. Germline V CDR1 and CDR2: MNHEY, SMNVEV (reference sequence). Trimming left V 6 bases short and J 2 bases short, with 17 bases between.